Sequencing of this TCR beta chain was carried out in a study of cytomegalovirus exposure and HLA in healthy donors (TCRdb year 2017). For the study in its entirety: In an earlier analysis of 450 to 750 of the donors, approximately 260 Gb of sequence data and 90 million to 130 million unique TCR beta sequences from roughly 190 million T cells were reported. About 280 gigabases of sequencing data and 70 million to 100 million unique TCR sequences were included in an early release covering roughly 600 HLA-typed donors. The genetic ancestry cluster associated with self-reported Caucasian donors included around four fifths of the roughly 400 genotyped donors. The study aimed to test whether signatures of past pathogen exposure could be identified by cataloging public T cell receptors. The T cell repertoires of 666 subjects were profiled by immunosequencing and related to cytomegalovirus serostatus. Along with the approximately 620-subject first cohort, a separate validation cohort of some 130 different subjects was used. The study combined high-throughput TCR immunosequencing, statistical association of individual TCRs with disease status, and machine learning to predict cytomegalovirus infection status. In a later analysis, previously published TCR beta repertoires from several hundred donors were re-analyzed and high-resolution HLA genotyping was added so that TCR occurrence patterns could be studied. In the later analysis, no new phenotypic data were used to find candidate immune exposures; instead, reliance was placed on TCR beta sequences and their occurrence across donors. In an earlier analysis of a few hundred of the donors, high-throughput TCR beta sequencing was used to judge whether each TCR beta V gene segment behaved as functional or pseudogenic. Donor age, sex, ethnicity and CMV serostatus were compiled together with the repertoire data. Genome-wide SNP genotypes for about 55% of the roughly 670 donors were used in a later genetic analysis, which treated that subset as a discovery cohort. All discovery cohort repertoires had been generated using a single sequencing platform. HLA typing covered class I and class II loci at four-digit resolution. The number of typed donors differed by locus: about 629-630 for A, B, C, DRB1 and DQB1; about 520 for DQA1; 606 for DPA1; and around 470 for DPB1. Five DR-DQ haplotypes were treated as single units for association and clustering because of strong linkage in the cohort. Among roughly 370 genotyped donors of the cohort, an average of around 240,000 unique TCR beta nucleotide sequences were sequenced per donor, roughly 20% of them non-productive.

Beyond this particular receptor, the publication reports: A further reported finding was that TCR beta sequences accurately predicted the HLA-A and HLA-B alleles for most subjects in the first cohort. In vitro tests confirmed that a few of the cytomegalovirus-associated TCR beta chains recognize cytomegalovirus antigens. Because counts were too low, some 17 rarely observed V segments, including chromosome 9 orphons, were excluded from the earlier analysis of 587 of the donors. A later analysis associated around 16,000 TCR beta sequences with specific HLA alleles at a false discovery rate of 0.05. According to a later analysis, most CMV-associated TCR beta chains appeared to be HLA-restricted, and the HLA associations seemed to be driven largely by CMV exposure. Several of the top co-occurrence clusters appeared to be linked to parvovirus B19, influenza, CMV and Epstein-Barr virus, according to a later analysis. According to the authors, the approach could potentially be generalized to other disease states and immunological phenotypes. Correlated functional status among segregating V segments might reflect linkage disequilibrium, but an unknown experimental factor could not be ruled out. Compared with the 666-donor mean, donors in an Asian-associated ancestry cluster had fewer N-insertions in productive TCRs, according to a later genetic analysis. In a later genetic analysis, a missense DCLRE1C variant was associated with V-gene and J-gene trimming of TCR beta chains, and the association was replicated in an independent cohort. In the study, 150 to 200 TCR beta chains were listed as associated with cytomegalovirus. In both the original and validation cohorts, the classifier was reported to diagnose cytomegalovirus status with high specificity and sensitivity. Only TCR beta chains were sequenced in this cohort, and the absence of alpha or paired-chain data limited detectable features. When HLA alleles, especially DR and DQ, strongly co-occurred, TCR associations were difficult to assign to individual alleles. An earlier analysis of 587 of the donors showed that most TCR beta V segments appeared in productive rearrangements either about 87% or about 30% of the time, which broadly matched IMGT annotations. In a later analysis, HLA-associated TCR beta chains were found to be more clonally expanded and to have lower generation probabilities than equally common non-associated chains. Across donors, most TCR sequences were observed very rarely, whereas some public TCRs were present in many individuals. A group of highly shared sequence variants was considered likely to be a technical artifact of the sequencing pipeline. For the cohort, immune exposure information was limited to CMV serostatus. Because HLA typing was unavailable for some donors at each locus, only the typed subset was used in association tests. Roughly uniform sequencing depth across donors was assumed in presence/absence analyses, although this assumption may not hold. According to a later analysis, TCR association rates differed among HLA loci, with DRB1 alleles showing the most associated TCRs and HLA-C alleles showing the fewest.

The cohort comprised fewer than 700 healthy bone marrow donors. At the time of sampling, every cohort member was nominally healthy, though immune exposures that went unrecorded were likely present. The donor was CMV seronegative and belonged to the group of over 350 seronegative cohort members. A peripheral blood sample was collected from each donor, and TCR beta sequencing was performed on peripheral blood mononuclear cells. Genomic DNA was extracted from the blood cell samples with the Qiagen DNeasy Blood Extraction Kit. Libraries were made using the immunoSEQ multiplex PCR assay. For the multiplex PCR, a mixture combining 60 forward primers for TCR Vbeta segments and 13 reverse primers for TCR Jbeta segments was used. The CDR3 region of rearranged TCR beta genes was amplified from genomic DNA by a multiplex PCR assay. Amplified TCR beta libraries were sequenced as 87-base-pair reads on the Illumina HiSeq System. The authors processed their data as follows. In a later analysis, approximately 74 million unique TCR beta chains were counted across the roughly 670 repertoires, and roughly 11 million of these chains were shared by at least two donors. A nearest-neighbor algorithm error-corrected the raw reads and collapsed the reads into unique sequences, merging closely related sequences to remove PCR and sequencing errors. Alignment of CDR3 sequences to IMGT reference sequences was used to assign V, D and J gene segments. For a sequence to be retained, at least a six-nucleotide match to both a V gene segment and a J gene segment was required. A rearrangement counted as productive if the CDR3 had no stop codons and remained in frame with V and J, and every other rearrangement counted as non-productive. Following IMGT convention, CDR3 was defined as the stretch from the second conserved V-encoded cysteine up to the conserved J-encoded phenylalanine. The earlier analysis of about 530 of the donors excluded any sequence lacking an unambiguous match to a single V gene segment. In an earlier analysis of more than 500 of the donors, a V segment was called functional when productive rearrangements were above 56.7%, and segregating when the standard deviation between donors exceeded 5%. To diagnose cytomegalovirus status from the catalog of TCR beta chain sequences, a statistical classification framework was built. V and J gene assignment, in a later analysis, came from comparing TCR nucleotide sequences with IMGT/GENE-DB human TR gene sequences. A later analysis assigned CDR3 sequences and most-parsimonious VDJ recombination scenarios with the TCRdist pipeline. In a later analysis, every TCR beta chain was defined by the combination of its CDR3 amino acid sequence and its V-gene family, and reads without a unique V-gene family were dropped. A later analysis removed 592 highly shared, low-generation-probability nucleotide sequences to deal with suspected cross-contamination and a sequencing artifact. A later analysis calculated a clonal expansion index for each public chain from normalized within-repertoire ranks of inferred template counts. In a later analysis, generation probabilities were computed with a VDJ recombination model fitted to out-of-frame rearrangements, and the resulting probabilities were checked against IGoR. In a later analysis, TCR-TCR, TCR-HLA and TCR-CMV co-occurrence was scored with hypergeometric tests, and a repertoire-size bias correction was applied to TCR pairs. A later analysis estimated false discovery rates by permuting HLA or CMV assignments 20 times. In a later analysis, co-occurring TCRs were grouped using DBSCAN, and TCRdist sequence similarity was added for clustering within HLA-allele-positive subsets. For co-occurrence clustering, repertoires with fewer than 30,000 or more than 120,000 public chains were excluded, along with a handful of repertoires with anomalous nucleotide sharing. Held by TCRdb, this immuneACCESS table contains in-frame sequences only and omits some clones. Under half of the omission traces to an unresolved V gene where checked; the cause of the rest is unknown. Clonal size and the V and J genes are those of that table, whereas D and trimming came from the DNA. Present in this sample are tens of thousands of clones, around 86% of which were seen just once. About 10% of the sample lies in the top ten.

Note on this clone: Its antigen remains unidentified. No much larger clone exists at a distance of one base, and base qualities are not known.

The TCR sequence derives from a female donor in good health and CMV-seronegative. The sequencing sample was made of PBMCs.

The bases read TGTGCCAGCAGCGTAGGGGGGGGCTATGGCTACACCTTC. It is translated as CASSVGGGYGYTF. Here the chain combines TRBV9 and TRBJ1-2; the D segment could be TRBD1, given 5 matching bases. V is clipped by 0 bases and J by 4 bases, and the sequence between their germline boundaries is 7 bases long. The germline V gene yields SGDLS for CDR1 and YYNGEE for CDR2. The CDR3 measures 13 amino acids from cysteine to phenylalanine. The CDR3 DNA has 39 bases and is translated from base 1.